Listed here are 7 T cell receptor beta chains from one sample, sequenced in a study of lymphopenia after photon versus proton radiotherapy. Repertoires were generated with immunoSEQ multiplex PCR, while TCRdb's copy carries only in-frame clones and drops some. The sample contains 40,000 to 55,000 clones, more than 85% of which appear only once. Sequencing used peripheral blood, obtained from a patient treated with photon-based radiotherapy. Every receptor here comes from a woman in her 40s with cholangiocarcinoma.

V usage is TRBV28 and J usage is TRBJ2-1; TRBD2 aligns across 12 bases. Germline V lookup: CDR1 MDHEN, CDR2 SYDVKM. This CDR3 contains 14 residues. Trimming took 5 bases from V and 5 from J; bases not matched to a gene: 1. The chain's CDR3 is CASSRLAGDNEQFF. The CDR3 nucleotides read TGTGCCAGCAGTAGACTAGCGGGAGACAATGAGCAGTTCTTC.

The V call is TRBV5-5, the J call TRBJ2-1; 7 nucleotides match TRBD2. Germline CDR1 and CDR2: SGHKS and YYEKEE (reference sequence). V lost 3 bases, J lost 2 bases, and 11 bases stayed unmatched. The CDR3 has 17 residues. Written as DNA, the CDR3 is TGTGCCAGCAGCTACACTACCGGGGGGAGGACCTACAATGAGCAGTTCTTC. Protein product: CASSYTTGGRTYNEQFF.

This chain's CDR3 is CATSRDWGQDQETQYF. CDR3 DNA: TGTGCCACCAGCAGAGACTGGGGACAGGACCAAGAGACCCAGTACTTC. This chain links TRBV15 with TRBJ2-5; TRBD1 matches at 8 bases. Losses at the gene ends were 0 bases for V and 0 bases for J; bases not matched to a gene: 3. CDR1 and CDR2 from the germline V gene are LNHNV and YYDKDF (reference sequence). The CDR3 loop spans 16 amino acids.

The chain carries TRBV7-3 and TRBJ1-1; unclear D gene. CDR1 is SGHTA and CDR2 is FQGTGA in the germline V gene. The V and J ends lost 1 base and 3 bases respectively, with 6 bases between them. The CDR3 spans 13 residues. CDR3 residues: CASSLNKDTEAFF. Here the CDR3 DNA reads TGTGCCAGCAGCTTAAATAAGGACACTGAAGCTTTCTTT.

The chain combines TRBV30 with TRBJ1-6; D remains ambiguous. The V and J ends lost 6 bases and 8 bases respectively, with 14 bases between them. The CDR3 is 13 residues long. Germline CDR1 GTSNPN, CDR2 SVGIG (reference sequence). CDR3 nucleotide sequence: TGTGCCTGTACGCCGCGGGGTGATTCACCCCTCCACTTT. Protein product: CACTPRGDSPLHF.

The chain joins TRBV30 to TRBJ1-2; D gene unclear. Germline CDR1 and CDR2: GTSNPN and SVGIG (reference sequence). The CDR3 runs to 12 residues. Trimming stripped 4 bases from V and 2 bases from J, with 8 bases between. The CDR3 DNA reads TGTGCCTGGATCGAGGGAAACTATGGCTACACCTTC. Translating it yields CAWIEGNYGYTF. The whole variable domain, filled in from reference TRBV30 and TRBJ1-2, reads SQTIHQWPATLVQPVGSPLSLECTVEGTSNPNLYWYRQAAGRGLQLLFYSVGIGQISSEVPQNLSASRPQDRQFILSSKKLLLSDSGFYLCAWIEGNYGYTFGSGTRLTVV.

The genes are TRBV4-1 and TRBJ1-1; TRBD1 is a possible D gene (5 bases). V lost 0 bases to trimming and J lost 1 base, with 18 bases between them. This CDR3 is built from 18 residues. Germline CDR1 and CDR2: MGHRA and YSYEKL. This chain's CDR3 is CASSQEGLLARKNTEAFF. The CDR3 DNA reads as TGCGCCAGCAGCCAAGAGGGACTGTTGGCCCGAAAGAACACTGAAGCTTTCTTT.